This TCR beta chain was sequenced for a study of vaccination effects on CD4 cells after COVID-19. Study information: All participants had two doses of either the BNT162b2 or mRNA-1273 vaccine. The study, taken as a whole, reports: Only a few convalescent patients and no early post-infection timepoints featured in the study.

The length of the CDR3 is 15 residues. Antigen-specific CD4+ T cell clonotypes were called by their expansion after viral peptide-pool culture in ViraFEST. Around day 10 of culture, CD4+ T cells were separated out. They grew some 2 million PBMC in each well, adding approximately 10 IU/ml IL-2 and 8.5 to 10 ug/ml peptides. On days 3 and 7, fresh IL-2 medium replaced half the medium. For this clone: Its target is unknown.

The method was immunoSEQ multiplex PCR; TCRdb's version includes in-frame clones alone and lacks a portion of them. In the table there are approximately 30,000 clones, about 72% of which are singletons. The receptor was isolated from a human donor who received a COVID-19 vaccine. The chain has TRBV21-1 and TRBJ1-2; no DNA check was done on the table's D call, TRBD1. TRBV21-1 is described as a pseudogene. The source was CD4+ T cells from PBMCs cultured with HCoV-229E spike peptides, collected before COVID-19 vaccination. The CDR3 coding sequence is TGTGCCAGCAGCAAAGAAACCTCAGGGATTTTGGGCTACACCTTC. Amino acids: CASSKETSGILGYTF.